Shown below are 30 T cell receptor beta chains from a single sample sequenced in a study of blood T cell repertoires in COVID-19. Profiled with immunoSEQ multiplex PCR; TCRdb holds only in-frame clones, not every one. The repertoire includes roughly 140,000 clones, 85% to 90% of them detected once, and roughly 14% sits in the top ten. Sequencing was done on a sample of peripheral blood. The receptors stem from a woman aged 40 to 55 with acute or convalescent COVID-19.

This chain uses TRBV7-9 with TRBJ2-1, with D maybe TRBD1 (6 bases). The CDR3 spans 15 residues. CDR1 and CDR2 from the germline V gene are SEHNR and FQNEAQ (reference sequence). V was pared by 1 base and J by 8 bases, with 15 bases between. CDR3 DNA sequence: TGTGCCAGCAGCTTAGGCGTAGGACAGATCTATGAGCAGTTCTTC. Translated: CASSLGVGQIYEQFF.

This sequence joins TRBV7-9 and TRBJ2-1, with 10 bases lining up with TRBD1. This CDR3 region has 16 residues. V shed 2 bases, J shed 4 bases, and the junction held 5 bases outside the gene matches. CDR1 and CDR2 from the germline V gene are SEHNR and FQNEAQ (reference sequence). As DNA, the CDR3 is TGTGCCAGCAGCTTACAGGACAGGGGGTTTTACAATGAGCAGTTCTTC. Translated, it gives CASSLQDRGFYNEQFF.

The chain recombines TRBV7-3 with TRBJ2-1; D is possibly TRBD2 (5 bases). The V gene lost 5 bases and the J gene lost 6 bases, with 26 bases spanning the gap. Germline values: CDR1 SGHTA, CDR2 FQGTGA. The CDR3 has 18 amino acids. The DNA of the CDR3 is TGTGCCAGCAGCCCCCCCCCGGCTAGCAAGCGAGGTAGCAATGAGCAGTTCTTC. Translated: CASSPPPASKRGSNEQFF.

The V and J genes are TRBV19 and TRBJ1-2; maybe TRBD1 (6 bases). The CDR3 is 13 residues long. V was shortened by 5 bases and J by 8 bases, with 15 bases between the two germline ends. Germline CDR1 is LNHDA and CDR2 is SQIVND (reference sequence). CDR3 in DNA: TGTGCCAGTAGTTCAAACAGGGAAGGAGGCTACACCTTC. It is translated as CASSSNREGGYTF.

The V gene is TRBV5-1, the J gene TRBJ1-4, with D perhaps TRBD1 (6 bases). Germline V gene data show CDR1 as SGHRS and CDR2 as YFSETQ. This CDR3 region has 15 residues. With 4 bases removed from V and 7 bases from J, the gap between germline ends came to 17 bases. The CDR3 is CASSQVTGTSEKLFF. CDR3 nucleotide sequence: TGCGCCAGCAGCCAAGTCACAGGGACCAGTGAAAAACTGTTTTTT.

This rearrangement joins TRBV27 to TRBJ2-2, with 9 nucleotides matching TRBD1. CDR3 length equals 15 residues. The junction had 5 bases not matched to a gene; V was cut back by 6 bases and J by 3 bases. Germline values: CDR1 MNHEY, CDR2 SMNVEV (reference sequence). DNA for the CDR3: TGTGCCAGCAGGCTACAGGGGGCCGACACCGGGGAGCTGTTTTTT. Residues: CASRLQGADTGELFF.

The V call is TRBV9, the J call TRBJ2-5; 10 positions match TRBD1. J was trimmed by 5 bases and V by 4 bases; bases with no gene match: 8. The CDR3 extends over 15 amino acids. From germline, CDR1 is SGDLS and CDR2 YYNGEE. CDR3: CASSPRTGGVETQYF. DNA of the CDR3: TGTGCCAGCAGCCCCAGGACAGGGGGGGTGGAGACCCAGTACTTC.

The CDR3 DNA reads as TGTGCCAGCACAGCTGTAGGTCAGGGGACTTCACCCCTCCACTTT. Its translation: CASTAVGQGTSPLHF. The chain uses TRBV11-1 and TRBJ1-6; D is possibly TRBD1 (6 bases). Germline loops: CDR1 SGHAT, CDR2 FQDESV (reference sequence). The V and J ends lost 7 bases and 9 bases respectively, with 19 bases between them. The CDR3 consists of 15 residues. Together with reference TRBV11-1 and TRBJ1-6, the CDR3 gives the full variable domain: EAEVAQSPRYKITEKSQAVAFWCDPISGHATLYWYRQILGQGPELLVQFQDESVVDDSQLPKDRFSAERLKGVDSTLKIQPAELGDSAMYLCASTAVGQGTSPLHFGNGTRLTVT.

This chain links TRBV5-1 with TRBJ1-2; 7 bases match TRBD1. Germline V gene lookup returns CDR1 SGHRS and CDR2 YFSETQ. The junction had 8 bases not matched to a gene; V was cut back by 0 bases and J by 3 bases. The CDR3 runs to 16 residues. CDR3 sequence: CASSLEGGAWDYGYTF. CDR3 coding DNA: TGCGCCAGCAGCTTGGAAGGGGGCGCTTGGGACTATGGCTACACCTTC.

As regards this clone: In this CDR3 the conserved last residue, phenylalanine or tryptophan, is missing, so a read error is likely. No DNA is shown, since the ends of the CDR3 on it are uncertain; the CDR3 is the one TCRdb lists. CDR3 amino acids: CASSPGTGDL. V usage is TRBV14 and J usage is TRBJ2-7; the table gives TRBD1 as D, unverified against the DNA. A total of 10 residues make up the CDR3, ends included. Germline values: CDR1 SGHDN, CDR2 FVKESK.

The table lists this clone with a few counts. V and J are TRBV10-3 and TRBJ1-3; D gene unclear. The CDR3 is made up of 14 amino acids. V shed 2 bases and J shed 4 bases, with 9 bases lying between them. The V gene's germline CDR1 is ENHRY and CDR2 SYGVKD. CDR3 protein: CAISEEQPGNTIYF. As DNA, the CDR3 is TGTGCCATCAGTGAGGAACAGCCGGGAAACACCATATATTTT.

This chain joins TRBV5-4 and TRBJ1-4; D is possibly TRBD1 (5 bases). This CDR3 region has 13 residues. From germline, CDR1 is SGHNT and CDR2 YYREEE (reference sequence). Trimming removed 3 bases at V and 4 bases at J, with 7 bases between. The CDR3 region is CASSSGHNEKLFF. The CDR3 nucleotides read TGTGCCAGCAGCTCAGGGCATAATGAAAAACTGTTTTTT.

This CDR3 is CASSKVQGRLTDTQYF. The DNA of the CDR3 is TGTGCCAGCAGCAAAGTCCAGGGAAGGTTGACAGATACGCAGTATTTT. The rearrangement links TRBV21-1 to TRBJ2-3; the table's D call, TRBD1, has no DNA check behind it. TRBV21-1 counts as a pseudogene. The CDR3 totals 16 residues.

This clone has a single count. This chain uses TRBV7-2 with TRBJ2-7; 9 bases align to TRBD2. Trimming at V came to 1 base and at J to 4 bases, leaving 8 bases not matched to a gene. Looked up from germline, CDR1 is SGHTA and CDR2 is FQGNSA. The CDR3 length is 16 residues. CDR3 residues: CASSLVTLAGSYEQYF. The CDR3 coding sequence is TGTGCCAGCAGCTTAGTTACGCTAGCGGGGTCGTACGAGCAGTACTTC. Variable domain in full (rest from reference TRBV7-2 and TRBJ2-7): GAGVSQSPSNKVTEKGKDVELRCDPISGHTALYWYRQSLGQGLEFLIYFQGNSAPDKSGLPSDRFSAERTGGSVSTLTIQRTQQEDSAVYLCASSLVTLAGSYEQYFGPGTRLTVT.

The rearrangement uses TRBV27 and TRBJ2-1; unclear D gene. The CDR3 is 14 residues long. Trimming pared 6 bases from V and 3 bases from J, leaving 12 bases between. Germline values: CDR1 MNHEY, CDR2 SMNVEV (reference sequence). Here the CDR3 DNA reads TGTGCCAGCAGCCCTTCTTCTATCTACAATGAGCAGTTCTTC. Translation gives CASSPSSIYNEQFF.

The chain uses TRBV4-1 and TRBJ1-2; TRBD1 is a possible D gene (5 bases). The ends were cut back, 0 bases at V and 5 bases at J, with 13 bases in the middle. The CDR3 sequence is 15 residues long. The germline gives CDR1 MGHRA, CDR2 YSYEKL. Here the CDR3 reads CASSQDIRQRYGYTF. CDR3 nucleotide sequence: TGCGCCAGCAGCCAAGATATTAGACAGAGATATGGCTACACCTTC.

The rearrangement links TRBV10-3 to TRBJ2-1; 8 nucleotides agree with TRBD1. The germline gives CDR1 ENHRY, CDR2 SYGVKD. CDR3 length: 14 amino acids. Germline trimming cut 3 bases from V and 10 bases from J; bases unmatched to any gene: 8. CDR3 coding DNA: TGTGCCATCAGTGACGGTCCAGGGACAGGAGAGCAGTTCTTC. This encodes CAISDGPGTGEQFF.

The rearrangement links TRBV11-2 to TRBJ2-3, with 9 bases identical to TRBD2. The CDR3 has 20 residues. Germline CDR1 SGHAT, CDR2 FQNNGV. V lost 0 bases to trimming and J lost 0 bases; unmatched junction nucleotides: 13. This chain's CDR3 is CASSLELAGSSWSSTDTQYF. The CDR3 nucleotides are TGTGCCAGCAGCTTAGAGCTAGCGGGGAGCTCATGGTCTAGCACAGATACGCAGTATTTT.

This chain links TRBV7-9 with TRBJ1-4; the D gene is possibly TRBD1 (6 bases). The V gene's germline CDR1 is SEHNR and CDR2 FQNEAQ (reference sequence). The CDR3 is 16 residues long. V was cut by 1 base and J by 0 bases, with 9 bases left in between. The CDR3 DNA reads as TGTGCCAGCAGCTTAGGAGGGGGGGCAACTAATGAAAAACTGTTTTTT. Translated, it gives CASSLGGGATNEKLFF.

This clone was counted between two and nine times. V usage is TRBV4-1 and J usage is TRBJ2-2; 7 bases align to TRBD1. V was pared by 1 base and J by 1 base, with 0 bases of the junction left unmatched. The CDR3 has 15 residues. The V gene's germline CDR1 is MGHRA and CDR2 YSYEKL. The CDR3 sequence is CASSQGQGNTGELFF. For the CDR3, the DNA is TGCGCCAGCAGCCAAGGACAGGGGAACACCGGGGAGCTGTTTTTT.

The chain couples TRBV5-1 to TRBJ2-7; TRBD2 aligns across 10 bases. This CDR3 contains 15 residues. Germline lookup yields CDR1 SGHRS and CDR2 YFSETQ. V lost 4 bases to trimming and J lost 3 bases; unmatched junction nucleotides: 7. The CDR3 DNA reads TGCGCCAGCAGCATAGCGGGGGGAGGTTTCTACGAGCAGTACTTC. It translates to CASSIAGGGFYEQYF.

This chain connects TRBV2 to TRBJ2-7, with 7 nucleotides matching TRBD1. J was trimmed by 0 bases and V by 5 bases; bases with no gene match: 7. In germline, CDR1 is SNHLY, CDR2 FYNNEI. The CDR3 totals 15 residues. The CDR3 nucleotides read TGTGCCAGCAGTTACCGCCGGGACAGCTCCTACGAGCAGTACTTC. Amino acid sequence: CASSYRRDSSYEQYF.

The rearrangement uses TRBV9 and TRBJ2-3, with D tentatively TRBD1 (5 bases). The CDR3 totals 17 residues. In germline, CDR1 is SGDLS, CDR2 YYNGEE. Deletions cut 3 bases from V and 0 bases from J, with 17 bases between. CDR3 in amino acids: CASSGVLDSSSTDTQYF. DNA for the CDR3: TGTGCCAGCAGCGGAGTACTCGACAGCTCTAGCACAGATACGCAGTATTTT.

The chain couples TRBV20-1 to TRBJ1-1, with 11 bases aligning to TRBD1. Germline V gene lookup returns CDR1 DFQATT and CDR2 SNEGSKA (reference sequence). The CDR3 runs to 17 residues. Unmatched junction bases numbered 9, after V lost 3 bases and J lost 0 bases. The CDR3 reads CSASGQGAEWVNTEAFF. The CDR3 nucleotides read TGCAGTGCTAGTGGACAGGGGGCCGAATGGGTGAACACTGAAGCTTTCTTT.

V and J are TRBV21-1 and TRBJ2-1; the D call in the table, TRBD1, was not verified against the DNA. TRBV21-1 is described as a pseudogene. The CDR3 covers 14 residues. CDR3 coding DNA: TGTGCCAGCAGCAAAGGGCCAGCCTACAATGAGCAGTTCTTC. It yields the protein CASSKGPAYNEQFF.

This sequence joins TRBV19 and TRBJ2-7; TRBD1 matches at 11 bases. The germline gives CDR1 LNHDA, CDR2 SQIVND (reference sequence). V lost 9 bases, J lost 2 bases, and 3 bases stayed unmatched. This CDR3 has 13 amino acids. This CDR3 reads CASRDRGTYEQYF. In DNA form, the CDR3 reads TGTGCCAGCCGGGACAGGGGGACCTACGAGCAGTACTTC.

The chain joins TRBV9 to TRBJ2-1; possible D gene TRBD2, 5 bases. Germline V CDR1 and CDR2: SGDLS, YYNGEE. CDR3 size: 16 residues. Trimming stripped 0 bases from V and 3 bases from J, with 13 bases between. The CDR3 region is CASSVGGSGIYNEQFF. The CDR3 DNA reads TGTGCCAGCAGCGTAGGTGGGAGCGGTATCTACAATGAGCAGTTCTTC.

This chain uses TRBV9 with TRBJ2-7, with D maybe TRBD2 (5 bases). Germline V gene sequence: CDR1 SGDLS, CDR2 YYNGEE. The CDR3 contains 15 residues. Trimming cost V 0 bases and J 3 bases, with 13 bases left between them. CDR3 bases: TGTGCCAGCAGCGTAGGCAACGGAGACTACTACGAGCAGTACTTC. This translates into CASSVGNGDYYEQYF.

The chain joins TRBV7-2 to TRBJ1-6; 9 positions agree with TRBD1. The V and J ends lost 5 bases and 8 bases, in that order; junction bases with no gene match: 7. CDR3 length: 15 amino acids. From germline, CDR1 is SGHTA and CDR2 FQGNSA. In DNA, the CDR3 is TGTGCCAGCAGCCCGGGACAGGGTCGTGATTCACCCCTCCACTTT. Protein: CASSPGQGRDSPLHF.

The chain is built from TRBV9 and TRBJ1-1, with D possibly matching TRBD1 (6 bases). V lost 3 bases, J lost 3 bases, and 9 bases lay in between. Germline V gives CDR1 SGDLS, CDR2 YYNGEE. The CDR3 has 13 residues. CDR3 nucleotides: TGTGCCAGCAGCGGGGGGCTCGACACTGAAGCTTTCTTT. It translates to CASSGGLDTEAFF.